This TCR beta chain was found in a study of blood T cell repertoires in COVID-19 (dated by TCRdb to the early 2020s). General notes on the study: Collaborator samples came from the United States, Italy and Spain and covered acute and convalescent phases of COVID-19. The prospective study material was composed of cDNA or gDNA derived from T cells, B-cell-depleted T cells, or PBMCs. The dataset comprised deeply sampled blood TCRbeta repertoires from subjects exposed to, actively infected with, or recovered from COVID-19. The repertoires were released in a freely available public database intended as a resource for research on the immune response to SARS-CoV-2. Samples came from the ongoing ImmuneRACE study (first 160 participants) plus 1,254 subjects from 6 global collaborators. Nearly every sample came with metadata listing a de-identified subject ID, COVID-19 status, age in years and sex. Where available, HLA class I and class II types were obtained from metadata supplied by the sample provider rather than from assay-based typing. Paper-wide results and their limitations: The quantity of clinical and demographic metadata differed by source and by participant and was supplied without curation.

The immunoSEQ Assay, a bias-controlled multiplex PCR, was used to amplify TCRbeta CDR3 regions from genomic DNA. Per the source publication's procedure: Within the assay, amplification of reference gene primers was used to estimate how many nucleated cells each sample contained. Sequence reads were collapsed and filtered to measure the absolute abundance of every unique TCRbeta CDR3 rearrangement. Productive Simpson clonality was computed per sample as the square root of Simpson's diversity index over productive rearrangements. TCRdb took over this immuneACCESS table, retaining in-frame rearrangements with V and J assigned. Such tables are incomplete; in checked studies, under half of the missing clones stem from an unresolved V gene, and the remainder is unexplained. The D gene and trimming were derived from the DNA, and the V and J assignments and clone size from that table. Recorded for this sample are about 150,000 clones; roughly 90% of them occurred a single time. The ten most abundant clones make up less than 8% of the sample.

Participants in the prospective study were enrolled through a virtual design, were aged about 18 to 90 years, and lived in approximately 25 United States geographic areas. In the prospective study, cohorts were assigned on the basis of participant-reported clinical history obtained from a screening survey and a study questionnaire. For ImmuneRACE Cohort 3, a participant was defined as recovered based on two consecutive negative NP/OP PCR tests, clearance by a healthcare professional, or resolution of symptoms. In the prospective study, whole blood, serum and a nasopharyngeal or oropharyngeal swab were collected from each participant by mobile phlebotomists. Prospective study participants could optionally give additional blood draws and questionnaires over an approximately 2-month period. Prospective study blood samples were shipped either frozen or at room temperature before DNA extraction. The germline V gene (reference sequence) supplies CDR1 SEHNR and CDR2 FQNEAQ. Its CDR3 holds 14 amino acids, cysteine through phenylalanine. Kept here is only the CDR3 DNA, which spans 42 bases and is read in frame from base 1. V is trimmed back by 3 bases and J by 5 bases, and the junction contains 3 bases that no gene match accounts for.

A word on this clone: Its antigen remains undetermined. Base-call qualities are not available, and no considerably larger clone is one nucleotide away.

The TCR originated in a woman aged 45-65 years who had recovered from COVID-19. This chain is built from TRBV7-9 and TRBJ1-4; 7 nucleotides in the junction match TRBD1. The sequenced sample was PBMCs or T cells enriched from blood (not recorded which). DNA sequence: TGTGCCAGCAGCTTTACAGGGGCCAATGAAAAACTGTTTTTT. Translated, this is CASSFTGANEKLFF.